This TCR beta chain originates from a study of T cell repertoires in cytomegalovirus infection (dated by TCRdb to between 2018 and 2020). Background on the whole study: Peptide stimulations targeted recently identified HLA-C-restricted CMV epitopes, whose presentation resists viral immunomodulation, together with well-studied HLA-B-restricted epitopes. The HLA type of each donor mattered for the analysis, because public TCR beta signatures pointed to carriage of CMV infection along with the matching HLA type. The investigation overall reported the following: The ex vivo response was dominated by HLA-C-restricted CMV-specific TCR beta clonotypes, which also provided the single most frequent clonotype in two of eight donors. Carriers of CMV infection plus the relevant HLA type were discriminated by the cumulative frequency of public TCR beta family members in the study cohort and in an independent approximately 400-donor cohort.

There are a few counts of this clonotype. Its antigen target is currently unknown. No base qualities exist here, and no much larger clone lies one base off it. The sequencer was an Illumina HiSeq 1500. The public reads were quality trimmed at Q25 with fastp and then assembled into clones with MiXCR by TCRdb, keeping productive beta chains. Rows with a matching CDR3 protein are joined into one entry that keeps the most common DNA and genes. The sample data list nearly 700,000 distinct CDR3 sequences, and roughly 33% of these were observed just once. The ten largest clones capture 15% to 20% of the sample. V lost 5 bases and J lost 5 bases, and the count of bases not matched to a germline gene is 7. The germline V gene (reference sequence) specifies SEHNR as CDR1 and FQNEAQ as CDR2. Spanning cysteine to phenylalanine, the CDR3 consists of 15 amino acids. Just the 45-base CDR3 DNA is kept, in frame starting at base 1.

The sample's treatment or condition, from its label and the paper: in vitro stimulation with specific CMV peptide epitopes to enrich CMV-specific T cells. The sequenced sample was cultured PBMCs, obtained from culture after CMV antigen stimulation. This clonotype was sampled from a human donor in good health (CMV status not recorded). Some clones in this sample may be carry-over from other donors' samples. The receptor chain draws on TRBV7-9 and TRBJ2-7, with 12 bases aligning to TRBD1. The CDR3 in this case is CASSLGTGGLNEQYF. The nucleotides read TGTGCCAGCAGCCTGGGGACAGGGGGCTTAAACGAGCAGTACTTC.